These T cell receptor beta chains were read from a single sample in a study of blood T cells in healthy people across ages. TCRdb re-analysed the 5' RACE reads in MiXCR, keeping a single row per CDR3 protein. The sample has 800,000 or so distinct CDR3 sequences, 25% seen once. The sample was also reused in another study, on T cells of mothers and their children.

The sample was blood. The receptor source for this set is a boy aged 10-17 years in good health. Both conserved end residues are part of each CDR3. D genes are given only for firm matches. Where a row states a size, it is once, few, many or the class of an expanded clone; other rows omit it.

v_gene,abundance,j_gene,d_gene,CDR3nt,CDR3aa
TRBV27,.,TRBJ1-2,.,TGTGCCAGCAGTTCCGTGGGAGCTAACTATGGCTACACCTTC,CASSSVGANYGYTF
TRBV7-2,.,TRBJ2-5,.,TGTGCCAGCAGCTTAGCGACGGGGTCGGAGATCGAGACCCAGTACTTC,CASSLATGSEIETQYF
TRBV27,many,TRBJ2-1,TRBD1,TGTGCCAGCAGTGTACAGGGGGCGTACAATGAGCAGTTCTTC,CASSVQGAYNEQFF
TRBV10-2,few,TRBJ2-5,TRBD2,TGCGCCAGCCGGACTAGCGGGAGAGGGGAGACCCAGTACTTC,CASRTSGRGETQYF
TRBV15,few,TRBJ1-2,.,TGTGCCACCAGCAGAGATACAGGGAGCTATGGCTACACCTTC,CATSRDTGSYGYTF
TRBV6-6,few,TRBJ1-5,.,TGTGCCACCAATACAGGGTCCAATCAGCCCCAGCATTTT,CATNTGSNQPQHF
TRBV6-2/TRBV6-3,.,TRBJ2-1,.,TGTGCCAGCAGTCCAAAGGGGTATGGGTACAATGAGCAGTTCTTC,CASSPKGYGYNEQFF
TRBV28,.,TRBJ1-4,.,TGTGCCAGCAGTCCAGAAACAGTAAAACTGTTTTTT,CASSPETVKLFF
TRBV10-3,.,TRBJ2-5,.,TGTGCCATCATGGGATCGGGGAAGGAGACCCAGTACTTC,CAIMGSGKETQYF
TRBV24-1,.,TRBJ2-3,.,TGTGCCACCAGTGACTACCTGAGTACGCAGTATTTT,CATSDYLSTQYF
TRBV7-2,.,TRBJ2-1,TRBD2,TGTGCCAGCAGCCGAGAGCGGGAGCGGGGGTACAATGAGCAGTTCTTC,CASSRERERGYNEQFF
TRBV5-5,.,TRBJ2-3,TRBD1,TGTGCCAGCAGGCTCAGGGGGCAGACAGATACGCAGTATTTT,CASRLRGQTDTQYF
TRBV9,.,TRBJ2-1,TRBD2,TGTGCCAGCAGCGTAGGGGTTAGCGGGGGAAATGAGCAGTTCTTC,CASSVGVSGGNEQFF
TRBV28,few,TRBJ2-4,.,TGTGCCAGCAGTTTTCGATCAGGGATGGCCAAAAACATTCAGTACTTC,CASSFRSGMAKNIQYF
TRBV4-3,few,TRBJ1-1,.,TGCGCCAGCAGCCAAGATCTCGGACATACGAACACTGAAGCTTTCTTT,CASSQDLGHTNTEAFF
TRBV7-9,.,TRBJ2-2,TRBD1,TGTGCCAGCAGCTTTTTTGACAGGGGAACCGGGGAGCTGTTTTTT,CASSFFDRGTGELFF
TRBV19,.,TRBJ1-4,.,TGTGCCAGTAGTGCGGAGAGGGCATCTAATGAAAAACTGTTTTTT,CASSAERASNEKLFF
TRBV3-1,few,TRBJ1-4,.,TGTGCCAGCAGCACTCTGGGGTCCAGGGGCTCTAATGAAAAACTGTTTTTT,CASSTLGSRGSNEKLFF
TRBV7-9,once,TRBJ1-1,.,TGTGCCAGCAGCGCAGGGTTAGGGAACACTGAAGCTTTCTTT,CASSAGLGNTEAFF
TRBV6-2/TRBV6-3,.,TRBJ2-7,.,TGTGCCAGCAGTCTGACGGGGGGCGAGTTCTACGAGCAGTACTTC,CASSLTGGEFYEQYF
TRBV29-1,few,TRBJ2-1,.,TGCAGCGTTGAAGATTGGCAGAATGAGCAGTTCTTC,CSVEDWQNEQFF
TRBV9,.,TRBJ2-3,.,TGTGCCAGTAGTCGTAGTTACACAGATACGCAGTATTTT,CASSRSYTDTQYF
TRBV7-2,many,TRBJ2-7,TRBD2,TGTGCCAGCAGCTCCGGGGGGAGCTCCTACGAGCAGTACTTC,CASSSGGSSYEQYF
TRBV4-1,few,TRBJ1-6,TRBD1,TGCGCCAGCAGCCAAGGTGACAGGGGTAATTCACCCCTCCACTTT,CASSQGDRGNSPLHF
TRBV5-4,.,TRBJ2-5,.,TGTGCCAGCAGCCCGACAGGCCCCGTCCAAGAGACCCAGTACTTC,CASSPTGPVQETQYF
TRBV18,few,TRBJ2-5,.,TGTGCCAGCTCATCGAAAGGTGTAGAAGAGACCCAGTACTTC,CASSSKGVEETQYF
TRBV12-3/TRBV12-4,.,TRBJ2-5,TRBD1,TGTGCCAGCAGTCCGCTCGGACAGGAAGAAGAGACCCAGTACTTC,CASSPLGQEEETQYF
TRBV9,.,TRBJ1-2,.,TGTGCCAGCAGCGTATCGGGGTCGTATGGCTACACCTTC,CASSVSGSYGYTF
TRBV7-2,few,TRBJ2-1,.,TGTGCCAGCAGCTTAAAGGAAGCACCCTACAATGAGCAGTTCTTC,CASSLKEAPYNEQFF
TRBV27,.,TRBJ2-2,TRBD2,TGTGCCAGCAGTTTTCGGGGAGGGGACACCGGGGAGCTGTTTTTT,CASSFRGGDTGELFF
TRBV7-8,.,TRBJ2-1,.,TGTGCCAGCGGGCCGGGGAGCTCCTACAATGAGCAGTTCTTC,CASGPGSSYNEQFF
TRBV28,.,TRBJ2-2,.,TGTGCCAGCAGGTTTGGCAGCGGACAAAGGGGCGGGGAGCTGTTTTTT,CASRFGSGQRGGELFF
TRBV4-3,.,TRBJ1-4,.,TGCGCCAGCAGCCCTTCGCCAGGAGGTAATGAAAAACTGTTTTTT,CASSPSPGGNEKLFF
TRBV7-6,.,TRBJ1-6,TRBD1,TGTGCCAGCAGCTGGGACAGTGATTCACCCCTCCACTTT,CASSWDSDSPLHF
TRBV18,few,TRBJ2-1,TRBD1,TGTGCCAGCTCACCGCCCGGGACAGGGGCCAATGAGCAGTTCTTC,CASSPPGTGANEQFF
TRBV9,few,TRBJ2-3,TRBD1,TGTGCCAGCAGTCGAAGACAGGGCAACACAGATACGCAGTATTTT,CASSRRQGNTDTQYF
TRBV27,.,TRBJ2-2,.,TGTGCCAGCAGTTTATCGGCGGCAGGGGAGACCGGGGAGCTGTTTTTT,CASSLSAAGETGELFF
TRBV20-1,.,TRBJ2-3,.,TGCAGTGCCGGCCAGGCAAGCACAGATACGCAGTATTTT,CSAGQASTDTQYF
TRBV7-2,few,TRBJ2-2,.,TGTGCCAGCAGCTTAGTTGCGACAGAAAACACCGGGGAGCTGTTTTTT,CASSLVATENTGELFF
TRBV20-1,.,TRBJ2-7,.,TGCAGTGCTAGAGATCCTCTGCGGGGCCTTACCTACGAGCAGTACTTC,CSARDPLRGLTYEQYF
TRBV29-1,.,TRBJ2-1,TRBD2,TGCAGCGCTGTACCCACTAGCGGGTCATACAATGAGCAGTTCTTC,CSAVPTSGSYNEQFF
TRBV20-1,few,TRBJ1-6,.,TGCAGTGCTCTCCGGGACGGTAATTCACCCCTCCACTTT,CSALRDGNSPLHF
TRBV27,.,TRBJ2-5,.,TGTGCCAGCCTGCATCCAGGACAGTCGACGGAGACCCAGTACTTC,CASLHPGQSTETQYF
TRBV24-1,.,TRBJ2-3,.,TGTGCCACCAGTGATTTACGTTCGACGACAGATACGCAGTATTTT,CATSDLRSTTDTQYF
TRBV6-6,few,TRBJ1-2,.,TGTGCCAGCAGGTGGACGGAGGACTATGGCTACACCTTC,CASRWTEDYGYTF
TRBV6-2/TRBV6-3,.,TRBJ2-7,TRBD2,TGTGCCAGCAGTTTTCACGGGACTAGCTCCTACGAGCAGTACTTC,CASSFHGTSSYEQYF
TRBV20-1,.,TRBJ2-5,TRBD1,TGCAGTGCTCAAAGGGGACAGGGGGGGCAAGAGACCCAGTACTTC,CSAQRGQGGQETQYF
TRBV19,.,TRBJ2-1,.,TGTGCCAGTAGTATACGGGAAACGCTATACAATGAGCAGTTCTTC,CASSIRETLYNEQFF
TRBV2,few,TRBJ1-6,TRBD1,TGTGCCAGCAGTAATACAGGGGATGATTCACCCCTCCACTTT,CASSNTGDDSPLHF
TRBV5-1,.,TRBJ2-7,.,TGCGCCAGCAGAAGGTGGGACGAGCAGTACTTC,CASRRWDEQYF
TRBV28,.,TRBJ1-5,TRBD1,TGTGCCAGCAGCTTCACAGGGGGCGGAGGACAGCCCCAGCATTTT,CASSFTGGGGQPQHF
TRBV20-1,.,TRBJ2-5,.,TGCAGTGCCGCCTGGGGGGCAGGGGAGACCCAGTACTTC,CSAAWGAGETQYF
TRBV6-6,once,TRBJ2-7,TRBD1,TGTGCCAGCAGTTGTTGGGACAGGGGGCAGCACGAGCAGTACTTC,CASSCWDRGQHEQYF
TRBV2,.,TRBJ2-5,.,TGTGCCAGTACTGACAGCCAAGAGACCCAGTACTTC,CASTDSQETQYF
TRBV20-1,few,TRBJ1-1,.,TGCAGTGCTAGAGATCTGGTCGACACGGGGAACACTGAAGCTTTCTTT,CSARDLVDTGNTEAFF